The rows below give T cell receptor beta chains drawn from one sample of a study of OX40 agonist ivuxolimab in advanced cancers. Libraries were prepared by immunoSEQ multiplex PCR; TCRdb keeps only in-frame clonotypes and omits some of them. Altogether over 50,000 clones are present, roughly 90% being singletons, with the ten largest covering 15% to 20%. The sample here was CD4+ or CD8+ T cells sorted from blood, taken in a trial of the OX40 agonist ivuxolimab. The receptors here all came from an adult with an advanced solid tumor such as melanoma, head and neck, liver or kidney cancer. CDR3s include the opening cysteine and the closing phenylalanine or tryptophan. Fields, in order: V gene, CDR3 protein.

TRBV13 | CASSFGTSTYEQYF
TRBV11-2 | CASSLRLSYEQYF
TRBV4-2 | CASSQDRHVQGFSYEQYF
TRBV27 | CASSFGRAYEQYF
TRBV4-2 | CASSLPDRSSIQYF
TRBV4-1 | CASSQVYQVYEQYF
TRBV27 | CASSFGGYEQYF
TRBV28 | CASSLTGLAGEQFF
TRBV7-2 | CASSLEGGTDTQYF
TRBV5-6 | CASSLWAGAAYNEQFF
TRBV2 | CASSEEFGLNTEAFF
TRBV6-5 | CASTDRNTGELFF
TRBV7-3 | CASSALNQPQHF
TRBV30 | CASTETYNEQFF
TRBV6-5 | CASSLDRASQETQYF
TRBV19 | CASSIGHTYEQYF
TRBV4-3 | CASSQDRVAGPKNIQYF
TRBV7-8 | CASREQGSPNEKLFF
TRBV10-2 | CASSESADSYEQYF
TRBV28 | CASSLYAAEAFF
TRBV19 | CASTPGWGGNEQFF
TRBV6-1 | CASSEAGIRAAYEQYF
TRBV7-8 | CASSAGTEETQYF
TRBV11-3 | CASSLGVDEQFF
TRBV10-1 | CASSGLKGGSSYNEQFF
TRBV5-6 | CASSPLGTEGWDTQYF
TRBV5-1 | CASSLGASGNQYF
TRBV6-6 | CASSYSSSEVYEQYF
TRBV16 | CASSPASDTQYF
TRBV27 | CASSPLPGVPLIYEQYF
TRBV6-4 | CASSDSGTGNGYTF
TRBV4-3 | CASSHDPTSGRQETQYF
TRBV4-3 | CASSQDRVSFYEQYF
TRBV2 | CASSEAGGLGEKLFF
TRBV4-3 | CASSLGTSTSTDTQYF
TRBV23-1 | CASSQPPLDRDRNYGYTF
TRBV15 | CATSRDGYEQYF
TRBV4-2 | CASSQTLANEQFF
TRBV5-6 | CASSHSENTGELFF
TRBV7-9 | CASSPGWDRGNTEAFF
TRBV18 | CASSPPQGPNEKLFF
TRBV7-9 | CASSLVGTQEQFF